The sequence of this T cell receptor (beta chain) was determined in a study of T cells in women clearing cervical HPV infection. Overall study context: Controls gave blood once infection was undetectable; cases at lesion identification. Only a few women had HLA typing results available.

The CDR3 sequence is 14 residues long. CDR1 and CDR2 (germline): SGHTA, FQGNSA. In the case of this clone: What it binds is not known. The sequence runs out 3 residues before the end of the CDR3; the remainder is reconstructed from the germline J gene.

Average input was around 1,100 ng genomic DNA for immunoSEQ TCR beta CDR3 amplification. Repertoires were generated with immunoSEQ multiplex PCR, while TCRdb's copy carries only in-frame clones and drops some. Recorded for this sample: some 43,000 clones. General study findings and limits: Effector/memory and HPV-specific T cells were not isolated, and association timing is unknown.

The receptor was isolated from a woman between 18 and 70 years old with a cervical HPV16 infection that either progressed to CIN3+ or cleared (not recorded which). The chain employs TRBV7-2 and TRBJ2-4, with D maybe TRBD1 (5 bases). Sequencing input: blood buffy coat. CDR3 region: CASSLEVRGFGQYF. Partial CDR3 DNA: TGTGCCAGCAGCTTAGAGGTTAGGGGATTTGGT.